Below are 24 T cell receptor beta chains sequenced from a single sample in a study of CD8+ T cells in alopecia areata (dated by TCRdb to between 2018 and 2020). Libraries were prepared through the immunoSEQ multiplex PCR assay. For TCR sequencing, RNA was extracted from every sample and reverse transcribed into cDNA to serve as template. The table comes from immuneACCESS by way of TCRdb, which keeps in-frame sequences with V and J called. Part of the clones is missing from these tables; in studies checked, under half for an unresolved V gene and the rest for unknown reasons. Within this sample are about 19,000 clones, with around three fifths of them counted one time only. 8% to 9% of the sample is in the top ten clones. This specimen's time point label, per the study, means: more than 3 weeks on oral tofacitinib. Per the publication, the treatment or condition label means: oral pan-JAK inhibitor, 5-10 mg twice daily. Peripheral blood and lesional scalp punch biopsies were obtained from patients with alopecia areata.

This specimen was skin, taken at week 4, from a patient treated with tofacitinib. These receptors were taken from a human donor with alopecia areata.

The V and J genes are TRBV13 and TRBJ1-1; 10 bases match TRBD1. The CDR3 extends over 15 amino acids. Germline trimming cut 6 bases from V and 5 bases from J; bases unmatched to any gene: 9. Germline CDR1 reads PRHDT; CDR2 reads FYEKMQ (reference sequence). DNA of the CDR3: TGTGCCAGCAGTCGGACAGGGGGGCCCCAGACTGAAGCTTTCTTT. Residues: CASSRTGGPQTEAFF.

The rearrangement joins TRBV5-1 to TRBJ2-3; 15 bases are shared with TRBD2. The germline V gene encodes CDR1 SGHRS and CDR2 YFSETQ. Losses at the gene ends were 4 bases for V and 1 base for J; bases not matched to a gene: 7. CDR3 length: 18 amino acids. The CDR3 DNA is TGCGCCAGCAGCAACGGACTAGCGGGGGGGCTAGGCACAGATACGCAGTATTTT. It encodes CASSNGLAGGLGTDTQYF.

The rearrangement joins TRBV4-2 to TRBJ2-7, with 10 bases matching TRBD1. Germline V CDR1 and CDR2: LGHNA, YNFKEQ. V dropped 3 bases and J dropped 4; count of bases not matched to a gene: 6. The length of the CDR3 is 15 residues. The DNA of the CDR3 is TGTGCCAGCAGCCAGCCGACAGGGGGCGGGTACGAGCAGTACTTC. It is translated as CASSQPTGGGYEQYF.

The rearrangement joins TRBV5-1 to TRBJ2-7; 10 nucleotides agree with TRBD2. The CDR3 is made up of 15 amino acids. Germline V CDR1 and CDR2: SGHRS, YFSETQ. The V segment lost 5 bases and the J segment 3 bases; nucleotides outside the gene matches: 8. The CDR3 DNA reads TGCGCCAGCAGACATCTACTAGCGGGGCTCTACGAGCAGTACTTC. The encoded protein is CASRHLLAGLYEQYF.

Comment on this clone: A junction boundary mismatches the germline segment, possibly from a read error. Other DNA sequences in this sample translate to the same CDR3. The chain couples TRBV4-1 to TRBJ1-5; D might be TRBD1 (6 bases). The CDR3 spans 16 residues. Germline assignment: CDR1 MGHRA and CDR2 YSYEKL. As DNA, the CDR3 is TGCGCCAGCAGCCAAGCCCCGGCCAGGGGCGGTCAGCCTCAGCATTTT. Translated, it gives CASSQAPARGGQPQHF.

The chain uses TRBV4-1 and TRBJ2-2; no firm D call. V was shortened by 1 base and J by 5 bases, with 14 bases between the two germline ends. The CDR3 runs 16 residues. Germline-derived CDR1 and CDR2 are MGHRA and YSYEKL. The CDR3 is CASSQAHSVETGELFF. CDR3 in DNA: TGCGCCAGCAGCCAAGCGCATAGTGTGGAAACCGGGGAGCTGTTTTTT.

The table lists this clone with a few counts. V usage is TRBV4-3 and J usage is TRBJ1-2, with D tentatively TRBD1 (6 bases). CDR3 size: 16 residues. The germline V gene encodes CDR1 LGHNA and CDR2 YSLEER. V lost 0 bases to trimming and J lost 6 bases, with 17 bases between them. The CDR3: CASSQDRVGGVDGYTF. As DNA, the CDR3 is TGCGCCAGCAGCCAAGATCGGGTTGGGGGCGTTGATGGCTACACCTTC.

CDR3 nucleotides: TGTGCCAGCGCAACCGGGACAGGGTCTTACAATGAGCAGTTCTTC. It translates to CASATGTGSYNEQFF. J is TRBJ2-1 and V is TRBV7-9, with TRBD1 identical over 9 bases. CDR1 and CDR2 from the germline V gene are SEHNR and FQNEAQ (reference sequence). Losses at the gene ends were 8 bases for V and 4 bases for J; bases not matched to a gene: 9. This CDR3 spans 15 amino acids.

This chain uses TRBV28 with TRBJ1-2; TRBD1 matches at 11 bases. The CDR3 extends over 16 amino acids. The germline CDR1 and CDR2 sequences are MDHEN and SYDVKM. J was trimmed by 5 bases and V by 2 bases; bases with no gene match: 7. The CDR3, as DNA: TGTGCCAGCAGTTTAAGCGGGACAGGGGGTTGGTATGGCTACACCTTC. Translated: CASSLSGTGGWYGYTF.

This clone was counted a single time. V usage is TRBV2 and J usage is TRBJ2-1; 8 bases are shared with TRBD2. This CDR3 is 15 amino acids long. Germline loops: CDR1 SNHLY, CDR2 FYNNEI. Trimming at V came to 6 bases and at J to 7 bases, leaving 11 bases not matched to a gene. The CDR3 region has the DNA TGTGCCAGCAGCCAAGGGCGGGGGGACTATAATGAGCAGTTCTTC. Its translation is CASSQGRGDYNEQFF.

The chain is built from TRBV29-1 and TRBJ2-1; 9 bases agree with TRBD1. Losses at the gene ends were 8 bases for V and 8 bases for J; bases not matched to a gene: 13. This CDR3 is built from 14 residues. Germline lookup yields CDR1 SQVTM and CDR2 ANQGSEA. In DNA form, the CDR3 reads TGCAGCTCCTTGACAGGGGGGTTTGGCTATGAGCAGTTCTTC. This gives the protein CSSLTGGFGYEQFF.

The V call is TRBV4-2, the J call TRBJ1-5, with D perhaps matching TRBD1 (6 bases). V lost 0 bases and J 6 bases, leaving 12 bases between the germline ends. The CDR3 extends over 15 amino acids. Germline loops: CDR1 LGHNA, CDR2 YNFKEQ. The CDR3 nucleotides are TGTGCCAGCAGCCAAGAGGACAGCAGACTTCAGCCCCAGCATTTT. Protein sequence: CASSQEDSRLQPQHF.

A note on this clone: Other DNA sequences from this sample encode an identical CDR3 as well. The chain employs TRBV4-1 and TRBJ1-5; tentative D call: TRBD1 (6 bases). Germline V gene data show CDR1 as MGHRA and CDR2 as YSYEKL. Trimming removed 1 base from V and 6 bases from J, with 16 bases in between. The CDR3 length is 16 residues. CDR3 DNA: TGCGCCAGCAGCCAAGCCCCGGCCAGGGGCGGTCAGCCCCAGCATTTT. It codes for CASSQAPARGGQPQHF.

The J gene is TRBJ2-5, the V gene TRBV18; D unclear. This CDR3 has 15 residues. The germline V and J ends were trimmed by 0 bases and 4 bases, with 12 bases remaining between them. Germline V CDR1 and CDR2: KGHSH, LQKENI. CDR3 sequence: CASSPPSRFGETQYF. The DNA for the CDR3 is TGTGCCAGCTCACCACCCTCCAGGTTTGGAGAGACCCAGTACTTC. Using reference TRBV18 and TRBJ2-5 for the parts outside the CDR3, the full variable domain is NAGVMQNPRHLVRRRGQEARLRCSPMKGHSHVYWYRQLPEEGLKFMVYLQKENIIDESGMPKERFSAEFPKEGPSILRIQQVVRGDSAAYFCASSPPSRFGETQYFGPGTRLLVL.

This clone was picked up a small number of times. The V and J genes are TRBV30 and TRBJ1-1; D perhaps matches TRBD1 (5 bases). The CDR3 extends over 11 amino acids. V was cut by 5 bases and J by 8 bases, with 12 bases left in between. Germline CDR1 GTSNPN, CDR2 SVGIG (reference sequence). Here the CDR3 DNA reads TGTGCCTGGTCCGTCGGACACGAAGCTTTCTTT. It translates to CAWSVGHEAFF.

By proportion, this clone is medium-sized. The chain carries TRBV6-6 and TRBJ2-5; D is possibly TRBD1 (6 bases). With 10 bases removed from V and 2 bases from J, the gap between germline ends came to 20 bases. This CDR3 region has 15 residues. Looked up from germline, CDR1 is MNHNY and CDR2 is SVGAGI (reference sequence). CDR3 coding DNA: TGTGCCACCGAACCGGGACACAGCTTACAAGAGACCCAGTACTTC. Translation: CATEPGHSLQETQYF.

The sample holds a few counts of this clone. This chain links TRBV5-6 with TRBJ2-4, with D possibly matching TRBD2 (5 bases). The V gene's germline CDR1 is SGHDT and CDR2 YYEEEE. Trimming removed 4 bases from V and 7 bases from J, with 15 bases in between. This CDR3 contains 14 residues. This CDR3 is CASSPRTGRNIQYF. The CDR3 bases are TGTGCCAGCAGCCCCCGGACTGGCAGGAACATTCAGTACTTC.

The genes are TRBV5-1 and TRBJ1-1; D is perhaps TRBD1 (5 bases). The CDR3 is 15 amino acids. Trimming shortened V by 0 bases and J by 8 bases, and 17 bases separated the two germline ends. In germline, CDR1 is SGHRS, CDR2 YFSETQ. The CDR3: CASSLDGGLRREAFF. Here the CDR3 DNA reads TGCGCCAGCAGCTTGGATGGGGGACTACGCCGAGAAGCTTTCTTT. The full variable domain, in which reference TRBV5-1 and TRBJ1-1 provide the parts outside the CDR3, is KAGVTQTPRYLIKTRGQQVTLSCSPISGHRSVSWYQQTPGQGLQFLFEYFSETQRNKGNFPGRFSGRQFSNSRSEMNVSTLELGDSALYLCASSLDGGLRREAFFGQGTRLTVV.

The count of this clone is one. The chain carries TRBV30 and TRBJ2-2; D may match TRBD1 or TRBD2 (6 bases each). From germline, CDR1 is GTSNPN and CDR2 SVGIG (reference sequence). The germline V and J ends were trimmed by 7 bases and 2 bases, with 17 bases remaining between them. The CDR3 contains 15 residues. The CDR3 sequence is CALIGGTLNTGELFF. In DNA form, the CDR3 reads TGTGCCTTGATAGGGGGGACACTCAACACCGGGGAGCTGTTTTTT.

A few counts support this clone. As DNA, the CDR3 is TGTGCCAGCAGTTCCGGGACAGGTTACAATGAGCAGTTCTTC. This encodes CASSSGTGYNEQFF. V and J are TRBV6-6 and TRBJ2-1; 8 bases line up with TRBD1. The CDR3 runs to 14 residues. The trim removed 4 bases at V and 4 bases at J, leaving 3 bases unmatched. Germline loops: CDR1 MNHNY, CDR2 SVGAGI (reference sequence).

The chain is built from TRBV7-2 and TRBJ2-7, with 11 bases that match TRBD2. With V trimmed by 4 bases and J by 6 bases, 14 bases remained unmatched. This CDR3 has 17 residues. Looked up from germline, CDR1 is SGHTA and CDR2 is FQGNSA. The DNA for the CDR3 is TGTGCCAGCAGCTCGCAGGCTAGCGGGGGGTCCCTCCTCGAGCAGTACTTC. Translated: CASSSQASGGSLLEQYF.

This rearrangement joins TRBV4-1 to TRBJ1-5; D remains ambiguous. The CDR3 is made up of 17 amino acids. Germline V gene data show CDR1 as MGHRA and CDR2 as YSYEKL. Trimming shortened V by 1 base and J by 6 bases, and 19 bases separated the two germline ends. CDR3 in DNA: TGCGCCAGCAGCCAAGGACATAGGTATCCTGATGGTCAGCCCCAGCATTTT. Its translation: CASSQGHRYPDGQPQHF.

The CDR3 DNA reads TGCGCCAGCAGCCAAGGGAGGGGGGATCTAACAGATACGCAGTATTTT. This codes for CASSQGRGDLTDTQYF. The chain has TRBV4-3 and TRBJ2-3; D may be TRBD1 or TRBD2 (6 bases each). This CDR3 is built from 16 residues. The germline CDR1 and CDR2 sequences are LGHNA and YSLEER. Trimming took 1 base from V and 3 from J, leaving 14 bases between them.

The chain joins TRBV5-6 to TRBJ1-2; 10 positions match TRBD1. The CDR3 contains 14 residues. V trimming: 4 bases; J trimming: 4 bases; junction bases outside the gene matches: 4. Per germline, CDR1 SGHDT and CDR2 YYEEEE. The CDR3 protein is CASSAGTGAYGYTF. The CDR3 DNA is TGTGCCAGCAGCGCGGGGACAGGGGCCTATGGCTACACCTTC.